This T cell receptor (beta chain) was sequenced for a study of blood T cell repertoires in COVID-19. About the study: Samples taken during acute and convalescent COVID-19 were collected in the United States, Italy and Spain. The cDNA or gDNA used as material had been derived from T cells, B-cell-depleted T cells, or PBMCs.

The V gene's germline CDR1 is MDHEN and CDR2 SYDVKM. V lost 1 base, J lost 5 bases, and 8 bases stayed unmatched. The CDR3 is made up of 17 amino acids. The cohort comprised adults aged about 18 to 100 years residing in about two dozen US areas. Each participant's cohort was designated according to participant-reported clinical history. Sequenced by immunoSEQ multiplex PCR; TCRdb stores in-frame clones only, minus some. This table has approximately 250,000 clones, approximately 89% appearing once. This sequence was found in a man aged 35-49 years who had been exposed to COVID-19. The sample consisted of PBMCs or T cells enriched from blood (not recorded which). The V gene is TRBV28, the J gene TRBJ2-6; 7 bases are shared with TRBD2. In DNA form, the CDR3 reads TGTGCCAGCAGTTTATTCCGAGGGGAGGGCTGGGCCAACGTCCTGACTTTC. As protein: CASSLFRGEGWANVLTF.